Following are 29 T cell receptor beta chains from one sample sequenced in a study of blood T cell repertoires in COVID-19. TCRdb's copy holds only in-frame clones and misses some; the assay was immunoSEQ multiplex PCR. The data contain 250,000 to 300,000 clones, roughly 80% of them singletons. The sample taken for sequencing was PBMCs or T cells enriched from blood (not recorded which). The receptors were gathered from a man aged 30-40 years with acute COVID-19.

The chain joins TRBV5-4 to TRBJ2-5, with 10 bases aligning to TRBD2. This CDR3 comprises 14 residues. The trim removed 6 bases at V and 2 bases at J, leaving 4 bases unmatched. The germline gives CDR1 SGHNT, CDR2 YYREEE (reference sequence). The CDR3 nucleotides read TGTGCCAGCACCTCTAGCGGGGGACAAGAGACCCAGTACTTC. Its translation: CASTSSGGQETQYF.

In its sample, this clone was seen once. CDR3: CASSLATATDTQYF. CDR3 DNA: TGCGCCAGCAGCTTGGCAACAGCCACAGATACGCAGTATTTT. This chain joins TRBV5-1 and TRBJ2-3; D remains unclear. V gave up 0 bases and J gave up 2 bases, with 7 bases separating them. The CDR3 totals 14 residues. The germline V gene has CDR1 SGHRS and CDR2 YFSETQ. The full variable domain, with the rest looked up from reference TRBV5-1 and TRBJ2-3, is KAGVTQTPRYLIKTRGQQVTLSCSPISGHRSVSWYQQTPGQGLQFLFEYFSETQRNKGNFPGRFSGRQFSNSRSEMNVSTLELGDSALYLCASSLATATDTQYFGPGTRLTVL.

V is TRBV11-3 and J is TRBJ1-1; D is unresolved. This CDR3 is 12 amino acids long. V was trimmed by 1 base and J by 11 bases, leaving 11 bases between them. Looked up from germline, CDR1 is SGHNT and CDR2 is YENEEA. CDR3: CASSLVSQTAFF. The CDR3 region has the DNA TGTGCCAGCAGCTTAGTATCACAGACCGCTTTCTTT.

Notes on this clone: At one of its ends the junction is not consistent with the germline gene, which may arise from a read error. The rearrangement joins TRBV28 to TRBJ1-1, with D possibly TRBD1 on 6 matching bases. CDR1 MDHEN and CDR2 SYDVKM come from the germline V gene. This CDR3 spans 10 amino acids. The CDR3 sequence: CASSLGHQVF. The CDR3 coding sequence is TGTGCCAGCAGTTTGGGACACCAAGTCTTT.

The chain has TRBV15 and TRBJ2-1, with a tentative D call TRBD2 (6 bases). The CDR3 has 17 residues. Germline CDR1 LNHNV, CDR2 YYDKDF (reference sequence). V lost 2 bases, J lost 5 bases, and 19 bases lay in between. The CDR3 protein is CATSRPLAPGVHNEQFF. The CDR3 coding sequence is TGTGCCACCAGCAGACCACTAGCCCCCGGAGTTCACAATGAGCAGTTCTTC.

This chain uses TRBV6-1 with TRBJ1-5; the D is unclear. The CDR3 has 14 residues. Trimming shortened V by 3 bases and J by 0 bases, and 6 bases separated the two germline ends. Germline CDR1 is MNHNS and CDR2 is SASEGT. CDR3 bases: TGTGCCAGCAGTGATATGTTTAGCAATCAGCCCCAGCATTTT. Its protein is CASSDMFSNQPQHF.

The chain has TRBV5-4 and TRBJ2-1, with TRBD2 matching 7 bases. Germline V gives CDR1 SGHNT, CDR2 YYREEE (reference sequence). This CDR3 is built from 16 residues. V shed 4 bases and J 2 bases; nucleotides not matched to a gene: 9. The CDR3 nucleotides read TGTGCCAGCAGCACGGCTACTAGCGTCACCTACAATGAGCAGTTCTTC. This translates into CASSTATSVTYNEQFF.

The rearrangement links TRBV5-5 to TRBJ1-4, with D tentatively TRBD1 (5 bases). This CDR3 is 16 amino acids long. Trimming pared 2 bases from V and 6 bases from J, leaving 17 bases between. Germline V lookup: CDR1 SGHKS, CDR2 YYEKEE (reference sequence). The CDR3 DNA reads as TGTGCCAGCAGCTTTTATGAGTTAGGCAGGGATGAAAAACTGTTTTTT. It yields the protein CASSFYELGRDEKLFF.

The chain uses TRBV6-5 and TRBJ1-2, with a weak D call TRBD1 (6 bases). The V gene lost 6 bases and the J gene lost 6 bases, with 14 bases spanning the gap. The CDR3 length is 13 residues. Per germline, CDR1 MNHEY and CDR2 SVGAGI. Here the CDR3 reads CASSQGQFNGYTF. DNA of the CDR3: TGTGCCAGCAGCCAGGGACAATTTAATGGCTACACCTTC.

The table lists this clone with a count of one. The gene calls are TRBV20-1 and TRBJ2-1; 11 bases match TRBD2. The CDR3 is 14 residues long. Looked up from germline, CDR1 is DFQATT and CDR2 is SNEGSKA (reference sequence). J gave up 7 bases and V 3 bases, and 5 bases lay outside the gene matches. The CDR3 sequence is CSASSGRGWNEQFF. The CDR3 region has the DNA TGCAGTGCTAGTAGCGGGAGGGGGTGGAATGAGCAGTTCTTC.

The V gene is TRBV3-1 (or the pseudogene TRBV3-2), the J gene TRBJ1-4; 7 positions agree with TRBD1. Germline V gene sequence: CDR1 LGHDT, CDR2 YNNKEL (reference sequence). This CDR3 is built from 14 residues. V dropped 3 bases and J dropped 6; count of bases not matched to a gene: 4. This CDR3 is CASSQDRLDEKLFF. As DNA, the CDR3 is TGTGCCAGCAGCCAGGACAGGTTAGATGAAAAACTGTTTTTT.

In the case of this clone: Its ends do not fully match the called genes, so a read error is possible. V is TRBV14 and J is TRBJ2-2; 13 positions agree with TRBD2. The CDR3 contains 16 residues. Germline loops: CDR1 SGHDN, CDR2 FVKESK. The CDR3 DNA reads TGTGCCAGCAGCCCGACTAGCGGGGGGCCGACCGGGGAACTGTTTTTT. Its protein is CASSPTSGGPTGELFF. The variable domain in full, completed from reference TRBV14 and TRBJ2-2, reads EAGVTQFPSHSVIEKGQTVTLRCDPISGHDNLYWYRRVMGKEIKFLLHFVKESKQDESGMPNNRFLAERTGGTYSTLKVQPAELEDSGVYFCASSPTSGGPTGELFFGEGSRLTVL.

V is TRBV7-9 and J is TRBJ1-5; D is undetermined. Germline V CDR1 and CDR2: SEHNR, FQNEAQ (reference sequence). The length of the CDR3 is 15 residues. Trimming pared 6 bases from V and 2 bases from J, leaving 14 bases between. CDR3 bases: TGTGCCAGCAGTCAAGGAGGGCGAGGCAATCAGCCCCAGCATTTT. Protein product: CASSQGGRGNQPQHF.

For the CDR3, the DNA is TGTGCCAGCAGCTTAGAAGCCTACACCGGGGAGCTGTTTTTT. Translation: CASSLEAYTGELFF. This chain connects TRBV7-9 to TRBJ2-2; D not certain. The CDR3 is made up of 14 amino acids. Trimming took 1 base from V and 3 from J, leaving 6 bases between them. Germline loops: CDR1 SEHNR, CDR2 FQNEAQ (reference sequence).

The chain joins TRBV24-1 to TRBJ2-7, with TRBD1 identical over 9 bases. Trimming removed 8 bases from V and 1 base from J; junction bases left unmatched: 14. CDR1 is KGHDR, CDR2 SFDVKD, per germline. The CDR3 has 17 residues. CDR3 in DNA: TGTGCCACCATTAGGGACAGGGCCCGCTTTAATTCCTACGAGCAGTACGTC. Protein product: CATIRDRARFNSYEQYV.

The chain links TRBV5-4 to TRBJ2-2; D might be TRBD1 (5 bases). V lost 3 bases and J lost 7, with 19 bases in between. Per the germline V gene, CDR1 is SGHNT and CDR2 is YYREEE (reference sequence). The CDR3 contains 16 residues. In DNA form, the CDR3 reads TGTGCCAGCAGCTCCCAGGGTCGTCTAGGGGACGGGGAGCTGTTTTTT. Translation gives CASSSQGRLGDGELFF.

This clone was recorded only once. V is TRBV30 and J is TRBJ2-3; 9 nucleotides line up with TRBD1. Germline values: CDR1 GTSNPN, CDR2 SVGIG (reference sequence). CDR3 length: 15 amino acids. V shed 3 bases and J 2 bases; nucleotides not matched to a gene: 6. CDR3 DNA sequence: TGTGCCTGGAGCCAAGGGACAGGGCCCACAGATACGCAGTATTTT. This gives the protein CAWSQGTGPTDTQYF.

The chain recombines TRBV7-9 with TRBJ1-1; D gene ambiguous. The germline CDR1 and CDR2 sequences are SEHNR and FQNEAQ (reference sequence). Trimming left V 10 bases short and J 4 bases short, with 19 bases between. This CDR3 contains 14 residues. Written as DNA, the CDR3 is TGTGCCACCCTCGACGGCGGAGAGGGCACTGAAGCTTTCTTT. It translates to CATLDGGEGTEAFF.

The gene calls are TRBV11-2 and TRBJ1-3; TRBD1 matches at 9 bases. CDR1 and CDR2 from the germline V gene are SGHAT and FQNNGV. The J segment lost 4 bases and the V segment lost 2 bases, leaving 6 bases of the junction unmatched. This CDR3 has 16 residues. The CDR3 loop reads CASSLIGQGRGNTIYF. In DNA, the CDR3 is TGTGCCAGCAGCTTAATCGGACAGGGGCGGGGAAACACCATATATTTT.

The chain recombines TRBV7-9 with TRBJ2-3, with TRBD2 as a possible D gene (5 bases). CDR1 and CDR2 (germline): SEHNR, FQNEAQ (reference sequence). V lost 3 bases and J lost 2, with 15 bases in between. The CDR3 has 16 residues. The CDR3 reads CASSFPAAAATDTQYF. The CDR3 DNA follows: TGTGCCAGCAGCTTCCCAGCCGCAGCGGCCACAGATACGCAGTATTTT.

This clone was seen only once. The CDR3: CASSDSIRTLTYEQYV. The CDR3 DNA reads TGTGCCAGCAGTGATTCCATAAGGACACTAACCTACGAGCAGTACGTC. The chain has TRBV6-1 and TRBJ2-7; D perhaps matches TRBD1 (5 bases). Germline loops: CDR1 MNHNS, CDR2 SASEGT. Trimming shortened V by 3 bases and J by 2 bases, and 17 bases separated the two germline ends. This CDR3 region has 16 residues.

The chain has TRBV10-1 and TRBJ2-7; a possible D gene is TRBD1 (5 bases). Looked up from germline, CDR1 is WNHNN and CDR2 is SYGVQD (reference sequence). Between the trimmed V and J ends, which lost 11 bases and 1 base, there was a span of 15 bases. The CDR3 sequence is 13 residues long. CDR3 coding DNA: TGCGCCTGGCCAGGACATTCTTCCTACGAGCAGTACGTC. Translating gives CAWPGHSSYEQYV.

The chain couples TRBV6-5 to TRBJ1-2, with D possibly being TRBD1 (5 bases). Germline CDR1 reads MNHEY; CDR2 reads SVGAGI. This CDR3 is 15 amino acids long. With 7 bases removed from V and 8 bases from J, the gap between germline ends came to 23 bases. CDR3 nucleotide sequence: TGTGCCAGCAAACGTGGCAGGGCCATCCCCGACGGCTACACCTTC. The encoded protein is CASKRGRAIPDGYTF.

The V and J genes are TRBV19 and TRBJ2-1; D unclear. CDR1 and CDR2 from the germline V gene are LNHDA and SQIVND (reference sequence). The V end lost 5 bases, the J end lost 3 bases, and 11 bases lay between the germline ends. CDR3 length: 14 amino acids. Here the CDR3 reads CASSWAFGYNEQFF. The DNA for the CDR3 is TGTGCCAGTAGTTGGGCTTTCGGCTACAATGAGCAGTTCTTC.

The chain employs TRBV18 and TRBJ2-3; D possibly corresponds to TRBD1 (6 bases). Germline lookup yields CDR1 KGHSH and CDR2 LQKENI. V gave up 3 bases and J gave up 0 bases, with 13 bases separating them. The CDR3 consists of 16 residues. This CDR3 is CASSPQGSSSTDTQYF. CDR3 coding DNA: TGTGCCAGCTCACCCCAGGGGAGTTCTAGCACAGATACGCAGTATTTT.

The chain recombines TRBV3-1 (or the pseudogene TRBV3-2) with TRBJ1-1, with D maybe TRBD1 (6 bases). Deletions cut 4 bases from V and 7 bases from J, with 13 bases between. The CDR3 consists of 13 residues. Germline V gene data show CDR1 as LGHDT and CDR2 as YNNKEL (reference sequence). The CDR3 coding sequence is TGTGCCAGCAGCCCTACCGGGACAAGTGAAGCTTTCTTT. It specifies CASSPTGTSEAFF.

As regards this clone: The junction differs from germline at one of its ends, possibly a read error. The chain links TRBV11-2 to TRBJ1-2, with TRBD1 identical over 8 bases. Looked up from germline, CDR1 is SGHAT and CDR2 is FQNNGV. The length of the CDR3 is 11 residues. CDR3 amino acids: CASSPDRGVNF. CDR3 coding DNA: TGTGCCAGCAGCCCTGACAGGGGAGTTAACTTC.

As DNA, the CDR3 is TGCAGCGTCGTGACAGGGGACTATGGCTACACCTTC. Encoded protein: CSVVTGDYGYTF. V gene TRBV29-1 combines with J gene TRBJ1-2, with 8 bases matching TRBD1. V trimming: 6 bases; J trimming: 3 bases; junction bases outside the gene matches: 3. Germline V lookup: CDR1 SQVTM, CDR2 ANQGSEA. The CDR3 contains 12 residues.

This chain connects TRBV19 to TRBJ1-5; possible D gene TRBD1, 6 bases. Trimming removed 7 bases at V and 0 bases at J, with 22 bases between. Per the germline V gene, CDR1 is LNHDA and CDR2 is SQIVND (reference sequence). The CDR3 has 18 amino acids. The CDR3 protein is CASTPSGRGDYSNQPQHF. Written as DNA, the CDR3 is TGTGCCAGTACCCCTAGTGGCAGGGGCGATTATAGCAATCAGCCCCAGCATTTT.